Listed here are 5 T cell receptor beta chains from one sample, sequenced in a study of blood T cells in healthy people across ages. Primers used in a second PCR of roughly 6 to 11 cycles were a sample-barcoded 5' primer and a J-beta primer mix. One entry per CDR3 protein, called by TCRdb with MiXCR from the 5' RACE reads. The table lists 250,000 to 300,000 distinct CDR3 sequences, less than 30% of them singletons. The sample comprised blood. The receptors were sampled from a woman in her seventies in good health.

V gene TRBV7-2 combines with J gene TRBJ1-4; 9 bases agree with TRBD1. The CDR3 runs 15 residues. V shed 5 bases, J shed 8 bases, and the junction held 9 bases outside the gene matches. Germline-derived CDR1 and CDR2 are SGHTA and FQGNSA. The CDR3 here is CASSPRRDRAEKLFF. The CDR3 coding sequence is TGTGCCAGCAGCCCACGCCGGGACAGGGCCGAAAAACTGTTTTTT.

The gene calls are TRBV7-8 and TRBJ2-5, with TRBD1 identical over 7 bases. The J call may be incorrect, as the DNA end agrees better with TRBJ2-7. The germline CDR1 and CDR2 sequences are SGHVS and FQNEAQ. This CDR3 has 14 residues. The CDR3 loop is CASNPDTGAGEQYF. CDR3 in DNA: TGTGCCAGCAACCCGGACACAGGGGCTGGCGAGCAGTACTTC.

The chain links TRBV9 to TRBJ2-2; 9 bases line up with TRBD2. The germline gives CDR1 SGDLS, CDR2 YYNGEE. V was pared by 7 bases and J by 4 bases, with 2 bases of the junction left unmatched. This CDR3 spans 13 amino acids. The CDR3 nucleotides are TGTGCCAGCCGAGCGGGGGGCACCGGGGAGCTGTTTTTT. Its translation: CASRAGGTGELFF.

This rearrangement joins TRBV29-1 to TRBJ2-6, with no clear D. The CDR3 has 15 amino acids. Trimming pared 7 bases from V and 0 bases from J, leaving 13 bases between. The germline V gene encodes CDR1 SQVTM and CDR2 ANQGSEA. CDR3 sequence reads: CSAVVGFSGANVLTF. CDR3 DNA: TGCAGCGCCGTCGTGGGCTTCTCTGGGGCCAACGTCCTGACTTTC.

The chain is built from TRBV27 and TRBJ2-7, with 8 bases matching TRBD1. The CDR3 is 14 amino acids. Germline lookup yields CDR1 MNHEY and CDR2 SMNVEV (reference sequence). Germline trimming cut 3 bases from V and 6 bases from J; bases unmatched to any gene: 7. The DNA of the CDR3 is TGTGCCAGCAGTTTTGGGCAGGGGGCAGGCGAGCAGTACTTC. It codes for CASSFGQGAGEQYF.